This T cell receptor (beta chain) is from a study of CD8+ T cells in alopecia areata. Germline loops: CDR1 SEHNR, CDR2 FQNEAQ (reference sequence). This CDR3 contains 12 residues. V lost 5 bases and J 1 base, leaving 5 bases between the germline ends. Worth noting for this clone: The antigen is undetermined.

Specified treatment: oral pan-JAK inhibitor, 5-10 mg twice daily. The authors sorted CD4+ and CD8+ T cells from PBMCs. Isolated RNA was reverse transcribed into cDNA used as the sequencing template. This table comes from immunoSEQ multiplex PCR, and its TCRdb copy is limited to in-frame clones, with some not included. The data show about 64,000 clones, around 46% seen once. Study observations and caveats: Administration of tofacitinib significantly diminished scalp clonality and expanded CD8+ clones within the top 100.

The specimen comprised CD8+ T cells sorted from blood, sampled at roughly week 36, from a patient treated with tofacitinib. The chain combines TRBV7-9 with TRBJ2-5; D not resolved. This TCR was sampled from a human donor with alopecia areata. CDR3: CASSRTQETQYF. The CDR3, as DNA: TGTGCCAGCAGCCGGACCCAAGAGACCCAGTACTTC.